These T cell receptor beta chains were read from a single sample in a study of T cell responses to AZD1222 COVID-19 vaccine. The method was immunoSEQ multiplex PCR; TCRdb's version includes in-frame clones alone and lacks a portion of them. The sample contains under 200,000 clones, 88% of which appear only once. Here the sequenced sample was peripheral blood, taken 28 days after the second AZD1222 dose. These receptor sequences come from an adult who received the AZD1222 COVID-19 vaccine. The CDR3 runs from the conserved cysteine through the conserved F or W. D genes are given only for firm matches. Only part of the rows carry a size: once, few, many, or a class if the clone is expanded.

clone_size	d_call	v_call	j_call	cdr3_nt	cdr3_aa
.	.	TRBV6-5	TRBJ2-7	TGTGCCAGCAGTTACCTTACGACAGACTCCTACGAGCAGTACTTC	CASSYLTTDSYEQYF
.	.	TRBV28	TRBJ1-1	TGTGCCAGCACCCTGAACACTGAAGCTTTCTTT	CASTLNTEAFF
.	.	TRBV6-2/TRBV6-3	TRBJ1-5	TGTGCCAGCAGTGGTTCCCCGAAACAGGCCCAACCTAATCAGCCCCAGCATTTT	CASSGSPKQAQPNQPQHF
few	.	TRBV7-2	TRBJ2-7	TGTGCCAGCAGCCAAACACCTGCTAGCATCTCCGAGCAGTACTTC	CASSQTPASISEQYF
.	.	TRBV14	TRBJ2-3	TGTGCCAGCAGCCCCTCAATAGATACGCAGTATTTT	CASSPSIDTQYF
few	TRBD1	TRBV5-1	TRBJ1-5	TGCGCCAGCAGCCTTGGACAGGGGGGAAATCAGCCCCAGCATTTT	CASSLGQGGNQPQHF
.	.	TRBV28	TRBJ1-1	TGTGCCAGCAAGCCGCCCCCGGTGAACGGTGAAGCTTTCTTT	CASKPPPVNGEAFF
.	.	TRBV27	TRBJ2-7	TGTGCCAGCAGTTTGGTAGGCCAGGGGCGTTCCTACGAGCAGTACTTC	CASSLVGQGRSYEQYF
.	TRBD1	TRBV9	TRBJ2-3	TGTGCCAGCAGCTTTAGACAGGGTCTGAGCACAGATACGCAGTATTTT	CASSFRQGLSTDTQYF
.	TRBD2	TRBV3-1/TRBV3-2	TRBJ2-7	TGTGCCAGCAGCCGTCGACTAGCGGGAGGGTTACACGAGCAGTACTTC	CASSRRLAGGLHEQYF
.	.	TRBV27	TRBJ1-2	TGTGCCAGCAGTTTGTCCTGGCAAGGGCTACTCTATGGCTACACCTTC	CASSLSWQGLLYGYTF
.	TRBD1	TRBV7-2	TRBJ2-1	TGTGCCAGCAGCTTAGACCAGGGGGCCTACAATGAGCAGTTCTTC	CASSLDQGAYNEQFF
.	TRBD2	TRBV4-3	TRBJ2-7	TGCGCCAGCAGGGCCGGACTAGCGGGGAACGAGCAGTACTTC	CASRAGLAGNEQYF
.	.	TRBV20-1	TRBJ1-5	TGCAGTGCTAGTACGGCACGGGATCAGCCCCAGCATTTT	CSASTARDQPQHF
few	.	TRBV6-5	TRBJ2-7	TGTGCCAGCAGGTCGAGGGGGGGGACCTACGAGCAGTACTTC	CASRSRGGTYEQYF
.	.	TRBV5-1	TRBJ2-3	TGCGCCAGCAGCTTGGCCGTGTCGAGCGGTCCTAGCACAGATACGCAGTATTTT	CASSLAVSSGPSTDTQYF
.	TRBD1	TRBV5-6	TRBJ1-1	TGTGCCAGCAGCTTTAGGGGGCTGAGGACTGAAGCTTTCTTT	CASSFRGLRTEAFF
.	.	TRBV12-3/TRBV12-4	TRBJ1-2	TGTGCCAGCAGCGGGACATCCTATGGCTACACCTTC	CASSGTSYGYTF
.	.	TRBV29-1	TRBJ1-1	TGCAGCGTTCGGGCCCAAAGGGACACTGAAGCTTTCTTT	CSVRAQRDTEAFF
.	.	TRBV2	TRBJ2-5	TGTGCCAGCGAGCGTCTCCGCCAAGAGACCCAGTACTTC	CASERLRQETQYF
once	TRBD1	TRBV19	TRBJ2-2	TGTGCCAGTACTCCCCCAGGGGGCCGCCCCGGGGAGCTGTTTTTT	CASTPPGGRPGELFF
.	.	TRBV28	TRBJ2-7	TGTGCCAGCAGGACAGGAATTCGGTACGAGCAGTACTTC	CASRTGIRYEQYF
.	TRBD2	TRBV7-2	TRBJ2-7	TGTGCCAGCAGCTTAGCTAGCGGGAATACCTACGAGCAGTACTTC	CASSLASGNTYEQYF
.	TRBD1	TRBV29-1	TRBJ2-3	TGCAGCGTTCCTAAGAGCCAGGGGGAGCCAGATACGCAGTATTTT	CSVPKSQGEPDTQYF
.	.	TRBV7-2	TRBJ2-5	TGTGCCAGCAGACCACTAGGGGGAAAAGAGACCCAGTACTTC	CASRPLGGKETQYF
.	TRBD2	TRBV19	TRBJ2-7	TGTGCCAGTAGTATGGGACTAGCGGGAGCTTACGAGCAGTACTTC	CASSMGLAGAYEQYF
.	.	TRBV28	TRBJ2-1	TGTGCCAGCAGTTTATCCTGGGACAAAAGCTACAATGAGCAGTTCTTC	CASSLSWDKSYNEQFF
.	.	TRBV5-1	TRBJ2-3	TGCGCCAGCAGCCCTCAGGGAGAACTCGCAGATACGCAGTATTTT	CASSPQGELADTQYF
.	.	TRBV3-1/TRBV3-2	TRBJ2-5	TGTGCCAGCAGCTTCAGGGAAGGGGAGACCCAGTACTTC	CASSFREGETQYF
.	.	TRBV28	TRBJ2-5	TGTGCCAGCCGGCGCACCCTAGAGACCCAGTACTTC	CASRRTLETQYF
.	TRBD1	TRBV30	TRBJ1-1	TGTGCCTGGATCCCTTGGACAGGGATGAACACTGAAGCTTTCTTT	CAWIPWTGMNTEAFF
.	.	TRBV28	TRBJ1-2	TGTGCCAGCAGGACAGGCCCGGGGGGCTACACCTTC	CASRTGPGGYTF
.	TRBD2	TRBV11-2	TRBJ2-1	TGTGCCAGCAGCGGGGGGCCTAGCGGGAAGAATTACAATGAGCAGTTCTTC	CASSGGPSGKNYNEQFF
.	TRBD1	TRBV5-1	TRBJ2-3	TGCGCCAGCAGCCGGGGACAGGGCGTCAGCACAGATACGCAGTATTTT	CASSRGQGVSTDTQYF
.	.	TRBV6-5	TRBJ2-3	TGTGCCAGCGGCGCTCACTCGGGCAGAGCAGATACGCAGTATTTT	CASGAHSGRADTQYF
.	.	TRBV19	TRBJ1-5	TGTGCCAGTAGTATCGACAGACGGAGCAATCAGCCCCAGCATTTT	CASSIDRRSNQPQHF
.	.	TRBV2	TRBJ2-7	TGTGCCAGCAGTGAAGCGGAAGGCGTGGGCTACGAGCAGTACTTC	CASSEAEGVGYEQYF
.	TRBD1	TRBV7-9	TRBJ2-3	TGTGCCAGCAGCTTTCCGACAGGGGCGGGAGATACGCAGTATTTT	CASSFPTGAGDTQYF
.	.	TRBV5-1	TRBJ2-5	TGCGCCAGCAGCTTGGAATTCCAAGAGACCCAGTACTTC	CASSLEFQETQYF
.	.	TRBV5-6	TRBJ2-7	TGTGCCAGCAGCCGGGTGGATACAGGGCGGAAGGAGCAGTACTTC	CASSRVDTGRKEQYF
few	.	TRBV27	TRBJ2-2	TGTGCCAGCAAGGGAGGGTGGGACAGTGGGGAGCTGTTTTTT	CASKGGWDSGELFF
.	.	TRBV19	TRBJ2-7	TGTGCCAGTAGTATAGTGGGCTACTCCTACGAGCAGTACTTC	CASSIVGYSYEQYF
.	.	TRBV10-3	TRBJ2-5	TGTGCCATCAGTGACGGGACCAAGGGGGGGGAGACCCAGTACTTC	CAISDGTKGGETQYF
.	.	TRBV6-2/TRBV6-3	TRBJ1-5	TGTGCCAGCAGTTACGGAAGGGGCTGGAATCAGCCCCAGCATTTT	CASSYGRGWNQPQHF